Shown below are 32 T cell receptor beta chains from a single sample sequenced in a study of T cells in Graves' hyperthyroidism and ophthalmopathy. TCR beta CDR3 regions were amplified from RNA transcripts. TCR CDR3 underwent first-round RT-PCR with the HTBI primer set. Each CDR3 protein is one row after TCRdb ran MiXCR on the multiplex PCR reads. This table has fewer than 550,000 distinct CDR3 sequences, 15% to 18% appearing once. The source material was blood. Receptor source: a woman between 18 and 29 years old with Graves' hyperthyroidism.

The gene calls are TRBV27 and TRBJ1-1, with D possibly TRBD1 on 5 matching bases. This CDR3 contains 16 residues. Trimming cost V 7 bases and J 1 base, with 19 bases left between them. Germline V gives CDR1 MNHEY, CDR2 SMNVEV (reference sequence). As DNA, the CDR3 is TGTGCCAGCATTCCAGACGGGGGATATTGGAACACTGAAGCTTTCTTT. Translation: CASIPDGGYWNTEAFF.

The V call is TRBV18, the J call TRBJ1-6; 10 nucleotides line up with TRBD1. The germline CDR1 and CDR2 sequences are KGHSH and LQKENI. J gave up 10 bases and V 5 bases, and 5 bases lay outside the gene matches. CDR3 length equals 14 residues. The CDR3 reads CASSDDRGPSPLHF. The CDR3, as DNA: TGTGCCAGCTCAGACGACAGGGGGCCCTCACCCCTCCACTTT.

In DNA form, the CDR3 reads TGCAGCGGGGGGGCAGGGGTCTACGAGCAGTACTTC. Amino acids: CSGGAGVYEQYF. This chain connects TRBV29-1 to TRBJ2-7, with D perhaps assigned TRBD1 or TRBD2 (6 bases each). The germline CDR1 and CDR2 sequences are SQVTM and ANQGSEA. The CDR3 extends over 12 amino acids. V gave up 7 bases and J gave up 3 bases, with 13 bases separating them.

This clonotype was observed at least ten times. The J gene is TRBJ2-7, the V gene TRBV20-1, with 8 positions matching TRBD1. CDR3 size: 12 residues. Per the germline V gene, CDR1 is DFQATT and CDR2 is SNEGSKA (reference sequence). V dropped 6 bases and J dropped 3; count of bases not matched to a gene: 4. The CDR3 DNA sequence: TGCAGTGCCGCGGACAGGGTCTACGAGCAGTACTTC. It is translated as CSAADRVYEQYF.

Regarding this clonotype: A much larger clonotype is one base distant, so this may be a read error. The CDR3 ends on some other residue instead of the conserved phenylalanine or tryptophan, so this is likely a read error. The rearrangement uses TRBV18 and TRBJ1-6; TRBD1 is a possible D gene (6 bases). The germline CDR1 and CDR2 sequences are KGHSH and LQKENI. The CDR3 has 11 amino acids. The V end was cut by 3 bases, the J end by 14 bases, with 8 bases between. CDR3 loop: CASSPDRALHL. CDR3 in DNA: TGTGCCAGCTCACCGGACAGAGCCCTCCACCTT.

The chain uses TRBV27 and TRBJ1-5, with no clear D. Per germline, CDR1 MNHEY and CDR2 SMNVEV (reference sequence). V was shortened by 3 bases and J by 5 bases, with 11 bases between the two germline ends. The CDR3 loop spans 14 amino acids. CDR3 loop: CASSFLGSDQPQHF. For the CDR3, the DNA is TGTGCCAGCAGTTTCTTGGGGTCTGATCAGCCCCAGCATTTT.

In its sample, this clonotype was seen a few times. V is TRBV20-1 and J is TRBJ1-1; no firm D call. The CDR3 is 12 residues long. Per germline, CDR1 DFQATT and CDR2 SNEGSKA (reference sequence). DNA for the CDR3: TGCAGCCCGATGTGGGGAATGGCTGAAGCTTTCTTT. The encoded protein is CSPMWGMAEAFF.

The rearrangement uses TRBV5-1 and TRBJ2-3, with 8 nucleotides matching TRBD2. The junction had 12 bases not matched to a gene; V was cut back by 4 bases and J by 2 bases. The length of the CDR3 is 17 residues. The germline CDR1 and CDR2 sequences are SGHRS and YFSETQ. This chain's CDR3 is CASSRAGTSLPTDTQYF. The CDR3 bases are TGCGCCAGCAGCCGGGCCGGGACTAGTTTACCCACAGATACGCAGTATTTT.

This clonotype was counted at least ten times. The CDR3 nucleotides are TGTGCCAGCAGTTATGTCTACCAAGAGACCCAGTACTTC. Translated: CASSYVYQETQYF. The genes are TRBV6-1 and TRBJ2-5; no firm D call. Germline loops: CDR1 MNHNS, CDR2 SASEGT. Trimming took off 5 bases at V and 0 bases at J, with 7 bases between the two ends. This CDR3 region has 13 residues.

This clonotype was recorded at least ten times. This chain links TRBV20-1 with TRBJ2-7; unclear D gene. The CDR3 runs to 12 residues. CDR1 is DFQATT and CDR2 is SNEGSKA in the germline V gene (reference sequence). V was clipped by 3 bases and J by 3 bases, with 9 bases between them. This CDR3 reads CSASPGVYEQYF. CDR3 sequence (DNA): TGCAGTGCTAGTCCTGGGGTCTACGAGCAGTACTTC.

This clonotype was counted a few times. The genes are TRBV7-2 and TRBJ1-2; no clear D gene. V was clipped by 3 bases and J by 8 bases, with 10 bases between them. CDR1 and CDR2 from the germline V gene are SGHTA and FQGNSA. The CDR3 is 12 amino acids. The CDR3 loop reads CASSFGVRGYTF. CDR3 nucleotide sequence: TGTGCCAGCAGCTTCGGGGTTAGGGGCTACACCTTC.

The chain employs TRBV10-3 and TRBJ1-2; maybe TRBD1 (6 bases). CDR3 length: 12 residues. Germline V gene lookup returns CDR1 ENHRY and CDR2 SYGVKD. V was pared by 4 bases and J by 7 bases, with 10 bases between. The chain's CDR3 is CAISGDTSGYTF. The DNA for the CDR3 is TGTGCCATCAGTGGGGACACCTCTGGCTACACCTTC.

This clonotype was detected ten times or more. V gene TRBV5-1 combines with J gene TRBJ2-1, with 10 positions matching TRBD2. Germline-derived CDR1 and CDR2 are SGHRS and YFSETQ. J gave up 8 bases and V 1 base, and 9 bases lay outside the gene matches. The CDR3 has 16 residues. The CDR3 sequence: CASSLRSGRAVDEQFF. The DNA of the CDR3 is TGCGCCAGCAGCTTGCGGAGCGGGAGGGCTGTGGATGAGCAGTTCTTC.

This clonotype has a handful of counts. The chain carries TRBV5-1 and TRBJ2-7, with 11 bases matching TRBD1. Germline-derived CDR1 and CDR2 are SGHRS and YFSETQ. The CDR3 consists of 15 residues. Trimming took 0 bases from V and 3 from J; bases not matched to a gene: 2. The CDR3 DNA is TGCGCCAGCAGCTTGGAAGGGACAGGGGGCTACGAGCAGTACTTC. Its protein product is CASSLEGTGGYEQYF.

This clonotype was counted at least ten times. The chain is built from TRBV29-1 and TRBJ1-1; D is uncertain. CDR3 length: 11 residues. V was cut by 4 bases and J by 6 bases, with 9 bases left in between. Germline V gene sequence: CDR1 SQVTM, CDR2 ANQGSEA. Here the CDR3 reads CSVGTSAEAFF. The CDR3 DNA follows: TGCAGCGTTGGGACTTCGGCTGAAGCTTTCTTT.

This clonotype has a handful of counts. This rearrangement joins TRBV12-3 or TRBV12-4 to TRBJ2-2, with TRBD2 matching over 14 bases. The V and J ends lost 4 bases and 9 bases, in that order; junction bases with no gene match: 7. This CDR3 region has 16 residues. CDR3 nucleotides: TGTGCCAGCAGTTCCGGACTAGCGGGGGGTCGGAGGGAGCTGTTTTTT. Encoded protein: CASSSGLAGGRRELFF.

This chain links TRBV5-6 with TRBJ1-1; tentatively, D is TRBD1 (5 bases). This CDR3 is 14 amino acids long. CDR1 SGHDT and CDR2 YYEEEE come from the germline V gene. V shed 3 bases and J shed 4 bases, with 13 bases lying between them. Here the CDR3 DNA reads TGTGCCAGCAGCTCCGACGACAGAAGCACTGAAGCTTTCTTT. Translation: CASSSDDRSTEAFF. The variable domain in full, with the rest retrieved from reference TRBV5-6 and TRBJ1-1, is DAGVTQSPTHLIKTRGQQVTLRCSPKSGHDTVSWYQQALGQGPQFIFQYYEEEERQRGNFPDRFSGHQFPNYSSELNVNALLLGDSALYLCASSSDDRSTEAFFGQGTRLTVV.

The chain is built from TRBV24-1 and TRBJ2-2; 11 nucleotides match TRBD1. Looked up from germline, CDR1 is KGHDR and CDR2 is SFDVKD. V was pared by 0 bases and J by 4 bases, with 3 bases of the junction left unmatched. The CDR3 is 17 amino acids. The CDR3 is CATSDLPGTGGTGELFF. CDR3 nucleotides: TGTGCCACCAGTGATTTGCCCGGGACAGGGGGCACCGGGGAGCTGTTTTTT.

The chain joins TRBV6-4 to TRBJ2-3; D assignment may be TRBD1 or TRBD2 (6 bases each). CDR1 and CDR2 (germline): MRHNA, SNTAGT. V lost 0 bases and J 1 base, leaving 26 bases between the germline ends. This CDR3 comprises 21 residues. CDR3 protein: CASSDSRSWGALSPCTDTQYF. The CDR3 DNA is TGTGCCAGCAGTGACTCGAGATCATGGGGGGCACTCTCTCCCTGCACAGATACGCAGTATTTT.

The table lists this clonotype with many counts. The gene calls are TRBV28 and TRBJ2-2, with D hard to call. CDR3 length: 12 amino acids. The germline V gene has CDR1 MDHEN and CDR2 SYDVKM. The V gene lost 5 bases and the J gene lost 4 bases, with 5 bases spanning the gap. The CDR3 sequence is CASSLSTGELFF. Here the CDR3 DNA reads TGTGCCAGCAGTCTAAGCACCGGGGAGCTGTTTTTT.

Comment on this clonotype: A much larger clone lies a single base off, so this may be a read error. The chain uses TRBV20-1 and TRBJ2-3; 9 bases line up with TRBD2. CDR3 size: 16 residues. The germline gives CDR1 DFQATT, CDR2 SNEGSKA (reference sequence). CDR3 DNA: TGCAGTGCTAGAGATCGACTAGCGGTGTTCACAGATACGCGGTATTTT. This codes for CSARDRLAVFTDTRYF.

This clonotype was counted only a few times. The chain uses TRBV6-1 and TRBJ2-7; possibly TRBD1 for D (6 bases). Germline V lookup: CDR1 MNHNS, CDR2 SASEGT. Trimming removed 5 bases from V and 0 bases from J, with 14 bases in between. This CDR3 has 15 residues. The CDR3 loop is CASSPLGTSSYEQYF. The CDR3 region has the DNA TGTGCCAGCAGTCCCCTAGGGACAAGCTCCTACGAGCAGTACTTC.

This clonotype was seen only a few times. DNA of the CDR3: TGTGCCAGCACCCAACTAGCGGGGGTAAACAATGAGCAGTTCTTC. This codes for CASTQLAGVNNEQFF. The chain links TRBV5-4 to TRBJ2-1; TRBD2 aligns across 11 bases. Trimming at V came to 6 bases and at J to 5 bases, leaving 7 bases not matched to a gene. CDR1 is SGHNT, CDR2 YYREEE, per germline (reference sequence). This CDR3 is built from 15 residues.

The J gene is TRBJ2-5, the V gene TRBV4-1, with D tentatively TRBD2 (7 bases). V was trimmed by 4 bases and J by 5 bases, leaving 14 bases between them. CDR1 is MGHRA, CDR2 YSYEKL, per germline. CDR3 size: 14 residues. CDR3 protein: CASSPTGRVETQYF. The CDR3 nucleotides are TGCGCCAGCAGCCCAACAGGGAGGGTTGAGACCCAGTACTTC.

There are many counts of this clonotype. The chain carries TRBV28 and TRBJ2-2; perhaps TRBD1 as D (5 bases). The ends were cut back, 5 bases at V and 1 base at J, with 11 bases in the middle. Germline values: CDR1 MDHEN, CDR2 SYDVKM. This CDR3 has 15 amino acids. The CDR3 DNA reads TGTGCCAGCAGTCCAGACAGCCGGAACACCGGGGAGCTGTTTTTT. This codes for CASSPDSRNTGELFF.

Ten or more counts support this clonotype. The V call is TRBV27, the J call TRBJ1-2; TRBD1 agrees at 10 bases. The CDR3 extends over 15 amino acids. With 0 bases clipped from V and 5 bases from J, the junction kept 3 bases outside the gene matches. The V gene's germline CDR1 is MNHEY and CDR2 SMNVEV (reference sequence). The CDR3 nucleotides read TGTGCCAGCAGTTTATCGGGACAGGGGTGGTATGGCTACACCTTC. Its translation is CASSLSGQGWYGYTF.

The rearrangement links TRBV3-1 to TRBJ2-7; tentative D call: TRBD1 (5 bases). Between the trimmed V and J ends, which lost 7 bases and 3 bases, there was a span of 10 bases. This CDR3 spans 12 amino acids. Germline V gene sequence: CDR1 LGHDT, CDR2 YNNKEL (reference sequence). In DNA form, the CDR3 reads TGTGCCAGCACAGACAGAAGCTACGAGCAGTACTTC. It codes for CASTDRSYEQYF.

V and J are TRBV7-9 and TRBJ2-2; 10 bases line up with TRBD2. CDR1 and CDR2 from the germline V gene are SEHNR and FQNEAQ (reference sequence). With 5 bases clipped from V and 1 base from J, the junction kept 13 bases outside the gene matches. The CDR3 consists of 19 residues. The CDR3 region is CASSRGRIAGGRNTGELFF. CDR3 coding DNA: TGTGCCAGCAGCCGCGGGAGGATAGCGGGAGGAAGGAACACCGGGGAGCTGTTTTTT.

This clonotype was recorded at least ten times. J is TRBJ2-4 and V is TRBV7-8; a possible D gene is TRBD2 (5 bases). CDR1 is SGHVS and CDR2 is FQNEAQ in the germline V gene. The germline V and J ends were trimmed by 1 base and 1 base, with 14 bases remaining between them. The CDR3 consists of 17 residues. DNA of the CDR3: TGTGCCAGCAGCTTAGGGCAGCTAGCATCTGCCAAAAACATTCAGTACTTC. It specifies CASSLGQLASAKNIQYF.

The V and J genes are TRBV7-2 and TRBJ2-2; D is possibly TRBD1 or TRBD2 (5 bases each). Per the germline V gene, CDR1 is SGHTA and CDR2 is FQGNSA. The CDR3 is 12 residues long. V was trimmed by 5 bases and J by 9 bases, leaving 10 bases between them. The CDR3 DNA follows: TGTGCCAGCAGCCGAGGGACGCGGGAGCTGTTTTTT. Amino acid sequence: CASSRGTRELFF.

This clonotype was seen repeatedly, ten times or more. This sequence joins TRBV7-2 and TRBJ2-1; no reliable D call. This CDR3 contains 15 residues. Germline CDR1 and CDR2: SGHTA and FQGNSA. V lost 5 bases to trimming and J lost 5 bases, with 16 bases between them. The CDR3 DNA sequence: TGTGCCAGCAGCCCCCGGGTCGGCGTCAACAATGAGCAGTTCTTC. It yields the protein CASSPRVGVNNEQFF.

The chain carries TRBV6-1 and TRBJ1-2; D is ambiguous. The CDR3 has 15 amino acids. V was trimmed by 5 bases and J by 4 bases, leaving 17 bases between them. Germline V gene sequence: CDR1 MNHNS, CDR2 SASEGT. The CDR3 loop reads CASSYTPIGSYGYTF. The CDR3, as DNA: TGTGCCAGCAGTTATACCCCGATCGGTTCCTATGGCTACACCTTC.